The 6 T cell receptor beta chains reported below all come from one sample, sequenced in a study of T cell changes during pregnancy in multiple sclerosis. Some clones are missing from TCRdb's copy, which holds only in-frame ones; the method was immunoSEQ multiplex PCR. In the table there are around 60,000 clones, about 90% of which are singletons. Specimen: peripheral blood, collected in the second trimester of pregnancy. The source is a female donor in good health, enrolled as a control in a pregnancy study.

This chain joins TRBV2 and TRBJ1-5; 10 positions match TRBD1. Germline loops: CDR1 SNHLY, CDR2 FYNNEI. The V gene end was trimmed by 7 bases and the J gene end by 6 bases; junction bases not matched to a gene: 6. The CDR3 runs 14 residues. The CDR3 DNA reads TGTGCCAGCAAGGACAGGGGGTTCACTCAGCCCCAGCATTTT. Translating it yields CASKDRGFTQPQHF.

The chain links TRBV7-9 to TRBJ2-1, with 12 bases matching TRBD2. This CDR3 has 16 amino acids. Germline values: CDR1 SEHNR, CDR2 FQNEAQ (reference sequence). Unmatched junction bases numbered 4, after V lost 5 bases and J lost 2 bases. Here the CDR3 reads CASSPRTSGAYNEQFF. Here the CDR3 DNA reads TGTGCCAGCAGCCCGAGGACTAGCGGGGCCTACAATGAGCAGTTCTTC. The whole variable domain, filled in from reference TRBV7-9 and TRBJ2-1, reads DTGVSQNPRHKITKRGQNVTFRCDPISEHNRLYWYRQTLGQGPEFLTYFQNEAQLEKSRLLSDRFSAERPKGSFSTLEIQRTEQGDSAMYLCASSPRTSGAYNEQFFGPGTRLTVL.

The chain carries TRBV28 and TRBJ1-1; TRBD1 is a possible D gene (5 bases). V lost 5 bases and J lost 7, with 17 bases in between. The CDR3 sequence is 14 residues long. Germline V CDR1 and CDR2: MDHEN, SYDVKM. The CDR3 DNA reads TGTGCCAGCAGTGGAACAGCATCAAGGGGTGAAGCTTTCTTT. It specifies CASSGTASRGEAFF.

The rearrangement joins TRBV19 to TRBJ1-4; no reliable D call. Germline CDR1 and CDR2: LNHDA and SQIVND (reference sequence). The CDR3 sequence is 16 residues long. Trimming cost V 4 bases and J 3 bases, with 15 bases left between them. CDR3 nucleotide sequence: TGTGCCAGTAGTACCAACGCCGGGTGGCCTAATGAAAAACTGTTTTTT. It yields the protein CASSTNAGWPNEKLFF.

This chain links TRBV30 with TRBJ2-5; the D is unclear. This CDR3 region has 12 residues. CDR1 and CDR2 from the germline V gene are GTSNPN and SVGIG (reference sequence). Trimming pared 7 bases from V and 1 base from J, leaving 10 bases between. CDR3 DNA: TGTGCCTTAACCCCAGGCCAAGAGACCCAGTACTTC. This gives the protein CALTPGQETQYF.

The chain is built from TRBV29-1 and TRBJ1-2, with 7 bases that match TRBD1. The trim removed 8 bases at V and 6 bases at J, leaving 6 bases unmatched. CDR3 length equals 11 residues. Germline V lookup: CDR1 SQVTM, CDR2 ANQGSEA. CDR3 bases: TGCAGCTTTCGGGACAGTCATGGCTACACCTTC. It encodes CSFRDSHGYTF. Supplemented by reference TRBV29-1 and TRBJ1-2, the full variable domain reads SAVISQKPSRDICQRGTSLTIQCQVDSQVTMMFWYRQQPGQSLTLIATANQGSEATYESGFVIDKFPISRPNLTFSTLTVSNMSPEDSSIYLCSFRDSHGYTFGSGTRLTVV.